This T cell receptor beta chain derives from a study of blood T cell repertoires in COVID-19. Only in-frame clones appear in the TCRdb table, and some are missing; sequencing was by immunoSEQ multiplex PCR. The profile shows roughly 300,000 clones, approximately 90% of them singletons. From germline, CDR1 is MGHDK and CDR2 SYGVNS. Trimming removed 0 bases at V and 2 bases at J, with 12 bases between. The CDR3 runs to 16 residues. The TCR sequence derives from a woman in her twenties or thirties with COVID-19, enrolled during active disease. Sequencing input: peripheral blood. The chain joins TRBV25-1 to TRBJ2-3; D may be TRBD2 (6 bases). The chain's CDR3 is CASSEYGGVDTDTQYF. CDR3 DNA sequence: TGTGCCAGCAGTGAATACGGCGGGGTAGACACAGATACGCAGTATTTT.